Presented here are 17 T cell receptor beta chains from one specimen sequenced in a study of CD4+ T cells in melanoma. The repertoire was sequenced with immunoSEQ multiplex PCR; TCRdb's copy has only in-frame clones and lacks some. This table holds some 150,000 clones, around 90% found once. These receptors all stem from a human donor with melanoma.

The chain uses TRBV5-5 and TRBJ1-2; D remains ambiguous. This CDR3 has 14 residues. Trimming removed 0 bases from V and 7 bases from J, with 13 bases in between. Germline loops: CDR1 SGHKS, CDR2 YYEKEE (reference sequence). CDR3 bases: TGTGCCAGCAGCTTGGCCCCCACCACCTCTGGCTACACCTTC. Translating it yields CASSLAPTTSGYTF.

The chain has TRBV7-6 and TRBJ2-1; D uncertain. V lost 1 base and J lost 6, with 10 bases in between. Germline CDR1 reads SGHVS; CDR2 reads FNYEAQ. The CDR3 contains 14 residues. The CDR3 DNA sequence: TGTGCCAGCAGCTTAGAGGACGAAGTCAATGAGCAGTTCTTC. Its translation: CASSLEDEVNEQFF.

Concerning this clone itself: This same CDR3 is encoded by further DNA sequences in the sample. The V call is TRBV5-1, the J call TRBJ2-1; the match to TRBD2 covers 12 bases. This CDR3 has 15 amino acids. CDR1 and CDR2 (germline): SGHRS, YFSETQ. V lost 4 bases to trimming and J lost 4 bases; unmatched junction nucleotides: 3. The CDR3: CASSLTSGGYNEQFF. CDR3 nucleotides: TGCGCCAGCAGCCTGACTAGCGGGGGTTACAATGAGCAGTTCTTC.

The rearrangement links TRBV30 to TRBJ2-7; 8 positions match TRBD1. Germline CDR1 is GTSNPN and CDR2 is SVGIG (reference sequence). The CDR3 loop spans 14 amino acids. Losses at the gene ends were 4 bases for V and 0 bases for J; bases not matched to a gene: 5. CDR3 DNA: TGTGCCTGGAAGCACAGGGGGAGCTCCTACGAGCAGTACTTC. It specifies CAWKHRGSSYEQYF.

V and J are TRBV6-1 and TRBJ2-1; D is possibly TRBD1 (6 bases). The V gene lost 6 bases and the J gene lost 4 bases, with 16 bases spanning the gap. Per the germline V gene, CDR1 is MNHNS and CDR2 is SASEGT. This CDR3 is built from 15 residues. The CDR3 protein is CASSRQGLQYNEQFF. As DNA, the CDR3 is TGTGCCAGCAGCCGGCAGGGGCTTCAGTACAATGAGCAGTTCTTC.

The CDR3 DNA is TGTGCCAGCAGCGTAGCGGCCTCAGAGCAGTTCTTC. Amino acid sequence: CASSVAASEQFF. The V call is TRBV9, the J call TRBJ2-1; D gene unclear. The CDR3 consists of 12 residues. Deletions cut 0 bases from V and 10 bases from J, with 8 bases between. Germline CDR1 is SGDLS and CDR2 is YYNGEE.

The chain combines TRBV19 with TRBJ2-2; 13 bases match TRBD2. The trim removed 5 bases at V and 1 base at J, leaving 10 bases unmatched. This CDR3 spans 19 amino acids. Germline assignment: CDR1 LNHDA and CDR2 SQIVND (reference sequence). As DNA, the CDR3 is TGTGCCAGTAGTGCCTCACGACTAGCGGGGGGTAAGAACACCGGGGAGCTGTTTTTT. Its translation: CASSASRLAGGKNTGELFF.

J is TRBJ2-7 and V is TRBV30, with D possibly being TRBD1 (6 bases). Deletions cut 5 bases from V and 5 bases from J, with 16 bases between. The CDR3 extends over 13 amino acids. CDR1 is GTSNPN and CDR2 is SVGIG in the germline V gene (reference sequence). The CDR3 nucleotides read TGTGCCTGGGGGCAGGGGATAGATGACGAGCAGTACTTC. Its translation: CAWGQGIDDEQYF.

The CDR3 nucleotides are TGCGCCAGCAGCCAAGGAACAGGGGGTTCTTCCTACAATGAGCAGTTCTTC. Protein product: CASSQGTGGSSYNEQFF. The chain carries TRBV4-1 and TRBJ2-1, with 8 bases identical to TRBD1. V shed 1 base, J shed 1 base, and the junction held 6 bases outside the gene matches. This CDR3 is built from 17 residues. Germline lookup yields CDR1 MGHRA and CDR2 YSYEKL.

This chain joins TRBV30 and TRBJ1-1, with a weak D call TRBD1 (5 bases). The CDR3 length is 14 residues. The V and J ends lost 5 bases and 0 bases respectively, with 13 bases between them. Germline CDR1 reads GTSNPN; CDR2 reads SVGIG (reference sequence). This chain's CDR3 is CAWVDGGMNTEAFF. CDR3 bases: TGTGCCTGGGTGGATGGGGGAATGAACACTGAAGCTTTCTTT.

This chain connects TRBV29-1 to TRBJ1-3; no clear D gene. V was pared by 6 bases and J by 0 bases, with 12 bases between. The length of the CDR3 is 14 residues. Germline CDR1 reads SQVTM; CDR2 reads ANQGSEA. CDR3 DNA sequence: TGCAGCGTGGCGACCGAGAGCTCTGGAAACACCATATATTTT. It specifies CSVATESSGNTIYF. Drawing the rest from reference TRBV29-1 and TRBJ1-3, the complete variable domain is SAVISQKPSRDICQRGTSLTIQCQVDSQVTMMFWYRQQPGQSLTLIATANQGSEATYESGFVIDKFPISRPNLTFSTLTVSNMSPEDSSIYLCSVATESSGNTIYFGEGSWLTVV.

The chain recombines TRBV2 with TRBJ2-3, with 11 bases aligning to TRBD1. The CDR3 totals 15 residues. V shed 3 bases and J 3 bases; nucleotides not matched to a gene: 2. Germline CDR1 reads SNHLY; CDR2 reads FYNNEI. CDR3 sequence (DNA): TGTGCCAGCAGTGACGGGACAGGGGGAACAGATACGCAGTATTTT. Translated: CASSDGTGGTDTQYF.

This rearrangement joins TRBV21-1 to TRBJ1-2. TRBV21-1 represents a pseudogene. The CDR3 sequence is 14 residues long. CDR3 coding DNA: TGTGCCAGCAGCAATCGGGCCCCCCAGGATGGCTACACCTTC. Protein sequence: CASSNRAPQDGYTF.

The J gene is TRBJ2-3, the V gene TRBV5-4; TRBD2 might be the D (6 bases). Looked up from germline, CDR1 is SGHNT and CDR2 is YYREEE (reference sequence). V shed 0 bases and J shed 2 bases, with 10 bases lying between them. The CDR3 is made up of 15 amino acids. The chain's CDR3 is CASSLGAGTTDTQYF. CDR3 in DNA: TGTGCCAGCAGCTTGGGTGCGGGGACCACAGATACGCAGTATTTT. The full variable domain, rest sourced from reference TRBV5-4 and TRBJ2-3, is ETGVTQSPTHLIKTRGQQVTLRCSSQSGHNTVSWYQQALGQGPQFIFQYYREEENGRGNFPPRFSGLQFPNYSSELNVNALELDDSALYLCASSLGAGTTDTQYFGPGTRLTVL.

This clone occurred a few times. This rearrangement joins TRBV5-1 to TRBJ1-6; possibly TRBD1 for D (5 bases). CDR1 SGHRS and CDR2 YFSETQ come from the germline V gene. This CDR3 region has 15 residues. V lost 4 bases, J lost 7 bases, and 15 bases lay in between. In DNA, the CDR3 is TGCGCCAGCAGCCAGTATCAGGGCCTGAATTCACCCCTCCACTTT. Residues: CASSQYQGLNSPLHF.

The rearrangement joins TRBV4-2 to TRBJ2-7; D is tentatively TRBD1 or TRBD2 (5 bases each). CDR3 length equals 15 residues. Trimming took off 4 bases at V and 2 bases at J, with 15 bases between the two ends. Per the germline V gene, CDR1 is LGHNA and CDR2 is YNFKEQ. CDR3 amino acids: CASSPAGTATYEQYF. CDR3 in DNA: TGTGCCAGCAGCCCGGCCGGGACCGCCACCTACGAGCAGTACTTC.

The V gene is TRBV18, the J gene TRBJ2-3; 9 positions agree with TRBD2. V shed 4 bases, J shed 4 bases, and the junction held 9 bases outside the gene matches. The CDR3 consists of 16 residues. In germline, CDR1 is KGHSH, CDR2 LQKENI. CDR3 loop: CASSHTAKREADTQYF. The CDR3, as DNA: TGTGCCAGCTCACACACCGCCAAGCGGGAGGCAGATACGCAGTATTTT. The full variable domain, with the rest looked up from reference TRBV18 and TRBJ2-3, is NAGVMQNPRHLVRRRGQEARLRCSPMKGHSHVYWYRQLPEEGLKFMVYLQKENIIDESGMPKERFSAEFPKEGPSILRIQQVVRGDSAAYFCASSHTAKREADTQYFGPGTRLTVL.